This T cell receptor beta chain was sequenced for a study of CD8+CD57+ T cells in acquired aplastic anemia. CDR3 and TCR beta VDJ profiling relied on genomic DNA as the template. TCRdb processed the reads anew with MiXCR; each CDR3 protein has one entry. The table records just over 200,000 distinct CDR3 sequences, 65% of them present only once. Sequenced patients had shown CD8+CD57+ cell expansion by flow cytometry. Patient blood was sampled before any therapy had been received. This clonotype appeared many times. Its target is not known. The CDR3 runs to 16 residues. The V end lost 2 bases, the J end lost 2 bases, and 15 bases lay between the germline ends. Germline CDR1 ENHRY, CDR2 SYGVKD. General study points: Both patients and controls carried the same twenty-nine CD8+ CDR3 sequences. Levels of CD8+ Simpson's diversity were not significantly distinct in patients versus controls.

The TCR was taken from a human donor with aplastic anemia. This chain connects TRBV10-3 to TRBJ2-5, with D possibly being TRBD1 (6 bases). Sequencing used sorted CD4+, CD8+, or CD8+CD57+ T cells (not recorded which) from PBMCs. As DNA, the CDR3 is TGTGCCATCAGTGAGCGCAGGGGTGCCCCTCAAGAGACCCAGTACTTC. Its protein is CAISERRGAPQETQYF.